Shown below are 8 T cell receptor beta chains from a single sample sequenced in a study of cytomegalovirus exposure and HLA in healthy donors. The repertoire was sequenced with immunoSEQ multiplex PCR; TCRdb's copy has only in-frame clones and lacks some. The data show about 56,000 clones, with around 94% seen just once and 1.1% held by the top ten. Sequenced input: PBMCs. All receptors derive from a man aged 18 to 35 in good health and CMV-seronegative.

This sequence joins TRBV7-9 and TRBJ2-2, with D unclear. V lost 3 bases to trimming and J lost 7 bases, with 9 bases between them. Germline assignment: CDR1 SEHNR and CDR2 FQNEAQ (reference sequence). The CDR3 loop spans 13 amino acids. CDR3 protein: CASSFRVIGELFF. In nucleotides, the CDR3 is TGTGCCAGCAGCTTTCGGGTAATCGGGGAGCTGTTTTTT.

V gene TRBV11-1 combines with J gene TRBJ2-7, with D perhaps TRBD2 (5 bases). Trimming stripped 4 bases from V and 0 bases from J, with 7 bases between. This CDR3 has 13 amino acids. CDR1 SGHAT and CDR2 FQDESV come from the germline V gene (reference sequence). The CDR3: CASSSSGSYEQYF. CDR3 in DNA: TGTGCCAGCAGCTCCAGCGGCTCCTACGAGCAGTACTTC.

The rearrangement uses TRBV15 and TRBJ2-2, with 8 bases identical to TRBD1. The CDR3 has 16 residues. Germline loops: CDR1 LNHNV, CDR2 YYDKDF (reference sequence). V dropped 9 bases and J dropped 3; count of bases not matched to a gene: 12. The CDR3 nucleotides read TGTGCCACTACGGATCGGACAGGGAGATACACCGGGGAGCTGTTTTTT. Protein: CATTDRTGRYTGELFF.

The V and J genes are TRBV6-4 and TRBJ2-3; possible D gene TRBD1, 6 bases. Trimming shortened V by 2 bases and J by 0 bases, and 6 bases separated the two germline ends. The CDR3 runs 14 residues. The germline gives CDR1 MRHNA, CDR2 SNTAGT. The DNA for the CDR3 is TGTGCCAGCAGTGACGGGGGCAGCACAGATACGCAGTATTTT. It yields the protein CASSDGGSTDTQYF.

The chain recombines TRBV11-2 with TRBJ2-7; 8 nucleotides agree with TRBD1. This CDR3 spans 15 amino acids. The germline CDR1 and CDR2 sequences are SGHAT and FQNNGV. V trimming: 5 bases; J trimming: 5 bases; junction bases outside the gene matches: 11. The CDR3: CASSPPWTGLDEQYF. For the CDR3, the DNA is TGTGCCAGCAGCCCCCCGTGGACAGGGCTCGACGAGCAGTACTTC.

This clone has a single count. The gene calls are TRBV9 and TRBJ2-2, with 7 bases that match TRBD1. The ends lost 2 bases at V and 4 bases at J; junction bases unmatched: 8. Germline V gene lookup returns CDR1 SGDLS and CDR2 YYNGEE. CDR3 length: 16 residues. CDR3 sequence: CASSVRTGRTTGELFF. The CDR3 nucleotides read TGTGCCAGCAGCGTCCGGACAGGACGGACCACCGGGGAGCTGTTTTTT.

The rearrangement joins TRBV27 to TRBJ2-1; D ambiguous. The CDR3 contains 16 residues. V shed 3 bases and J shed 0 bases, with 12 bases lying between them. Germline CDR1 reads MNHEY; CDR2 reads SMNVEV (reference sequence). CDR3 loop: CASSFAATSSYNEQFF. The DNA for the CDR3 is TGTGCCAGCAGTTTTGCCGCGACAAGCTCCTACAATGAGCAGTTCTTC.

J is TRBJ2-4 and V is TRBV19; possible D gene TRBD1, 5 bases. CDR1 is LNHDA, CDR2 SQIVND, per germline (reference sequence). This CDR3 comprises 16 residues. V lost 5 bases and J lost 1, with 15 bases in between. The CDR3 is CASSPDSAPAKNIQYF. CDR3 DNA: TGTGCCAGTAGTCCAGACAGTGCCCCGGCCAAAAACATTCAGTACTTC.